A selection of T cell receptor beta chains follows, all from one sample in a study of cytomegalovirus exposure and HLA in healthy donors. Clones were read by immunoSEQ multiplex PCR, and TCRdb kept only the in-frame ones, dropping some. The sample lists roughly 170,000 clones; more than 65% were seen once. Sequencing used PBMCs. The receptors here all came from a girl aged 2-10 years in good health and CMV-seropositive. The CDR3 runs from the conserved cysteine through the conserved F or W. Each record gives: clone size, D gene, V gene, J gene, CDR3 protein, CDR3 DNA. The D gene is left open where the match is weak. Size values are once, few and many counts, or a class for expanded clones, and some rows have none.

.	.	TRBV9	TRBJ2-1	CASSLTLHEQFF	TGTGCCAGCAGCCTAACTCTGCATGAGCAGTTCTTC
.	TRBD2	TRBV28	TRBJ2-7	CASRRRLAGGSEQYF	TGTGCCAGCAGGCGTCGACTAGCGGGAGGATCAGAGCAGTACTTC
.	.	TRBV6-1	TRBJ1-2	CASSEVSGVGGYTF	TGTGCCAGCAGTGAAGTATCAGGGGTGGGTGGCTACACCTTC
.	TRBD1	TRBV5-1	TRBJ1-2	CASSLMPLQQGVDYGYTF	TGCGCCAGCAGCTTGATGCCGCTACAACAGGGGGTGGACTATGGCTACACCTTC
.	.	TRBV9	TRBJ2-3	CASSPGGSVTTDTQYF	TGTGCCAGCAGCCCCGGGGGAAGCGTCACCACAGATACGCAGTATTTT
.	.	TRBV5-1	TRBJ2-3	CASSLAWGGAGTDTQYF	TGCGCCAGCAGCTTGGCTTGGGGCGGAGCCGGCACAGATACGCAGTATTTT
.	TRBD1	TRBV19	TRBJ1-5	CASSMGQSHQPQHF	TGTGCCAGTAGTATGGGACAGTCTCATCAGCCCCAGCATTTT
once	TRBD2	TRBV6-4	TRBJ2-7	CASSDSTGGGYEQYF	TGTGCCAGCAGTGACTCGACGGGGGGTGGCTACGAGCAGTACTTC
.	.	TRBV12-2	TRBJ2-1	CASRRRGTSGTHSYNEQFF	TGTGCAAGTCGACGCCGGGGGACTAGCGGGACCCACTCCTACAATGAGCAGTTCTTC
.	.	TRBV13	TRBJ2-1	CASSLGTREEQFF	TGTGCCAGCAGCTTAGGGACTAGGGAGGAGCAGTTCTTC
.	TRBD1	TRBV19	TRBJ2-2	CASSLTGRTGELFF	TGTGCCAGTAGCCTGACAGGGCGAACCGGGGAGCTGTTTTTT
.	TRBD2	TRBV29-1	TRBJ2-2	CSAAGGANTGELFF	TGCAGCGCCGCGGGGGGCGCGAACACCGGGGAGCTGTTTTTT
few	.	TRBV5-4	TRBJ1-2	CASSGSGIYGYTF	TGTGCCAGCAGCGGCTCAGGGATCTATGGCTACACCTTC
once	.	TRBV5-1	TRBJ1-4	CASSFDPGTNEKLFF	TGCGCCAGCAGCTTTGATCCGGGGACTAATGAAAAACTGTTTTTT
once	TRBD2	TRBV5-1	TRBJ2-1	CASSLFSSGGLGNEQFF	TGCGCCAGCAGCTTGTTTTCTAGCGGGGGGCTAGGAAATGAGCAGTTCTTC
.	TRBD1	TRBV19	TRBJ1-2	CASSPGQPLYYGYTF	TGTGCCAGTAGCCCGGGACAGCCCCTCTACTATGGCTACACCTTC
.	.	TRBV12-5	TRBJ2-1	CASGLPRTAYNEQFF	TGTGCTAGTGGTTTGCCTCGGACAGCTTACAATGAGCAGTTCTTC
.	TRBD2	TRBV12-5	TRBJ2-1	CASGLVGGSAHNEQFF	TGTGCTAGTGGTTTGGTGGGAGGGAGCGCACACAATGAGCAGTTCTTC
.	TRBD1	TRBV7-2	TRBJ1-2	CASSPGGTGLIGYTF	TGTGCCAGCAGCCCCGGCGGGACAGGGTTAATCGGCTACACCTTC
.	.	TRBV5-1	TRBJ2-7	CASSPNSGAYEQYF	TGCGCCAGCAGCCCTAACTCTGGAGCCTACGAGCAGTACTTC
.	.	TRBV29-1	TRBJ2-2	CSARIQGAAGELFF	TGCAGCGCCCGAATTCAGGGTGCTGCCGGGGAGCTGTTTTTT
.	TRBD2	TRBV10-2	TRBJ2-1	CASLKWEGNEQFF	TGCGCCAGTCTGAAGTGGGAGGGCAATGAGCAGTTCTTC
.	.	TRBV19	TRBJ1-5	CASRSNPYRDHQPQHF	TGTGCCAGTAGATCAAACCCCTACAGGGACCATCAGCCCCAGCATTTT
.	.	TRBV19	TRBJ1-5	CASSPSRTVNQPQHF	TGTGCCAGTAGTCCCTCACGGACAGTTAATCAGCCCCAGCATTTT
.	TRBD2	TRBV15	TRBJ2-7	CATSRRPGTSYEQYF	TGTGCCACCAGCAGGCGTCCCGGGACTAGCTACGAGCAGTACTTC
.	.	TRBV6-4	TRBJ1-2	CASTEPQGPSNYGYTF	TGTGCCAGCACGGAACCCCAGGGTCCCTCTAACTATGGCTACACCTTC
.	TRBD1	TRBV15	TRBJ2-7	CATSVEGQAPYEQYF	TGTGCCACCAGCGTCGAGGGACAGGCGCCCTACGAGCAGTACTTC
.	.	TRBV2	TRBJ1-6	CASVLTSSGGFGSPLHF	TGTGCCAGCGTACTTACCTCTTCGGGGGGCTTCGGGTCACCCCTCCACTTT
few	.	TRBV2	TRBJ2-7	CASSPGSSYEQYF	TGTGCCAGCAGTCCGGGGAGCTCCTACGAGCAGTACTTC
few	.	TRBV6-4	TRBJ2-3	CASSLRDSTDTQYF	TGTGCCAGCAGCCTCAGGGATTCCACAGATACGCAGTATTTT
few	.	TRBV7-9	TRBJ1-1	CASSLGASDTEAFF	TGTGCCAGCAGCTTAGGTGCGAGCGACACTGAAGCTTTCTTT
.	.	TRBV27	TRBJ2-2	CASSVLGAGELFF	TGTGCCAGCTCCGTTCTAGGGGCCGGGGAGCTGTTTTTT
.	.	TRBV7-9	TRBJ2-5	CASSPRSGIVQETQYF	TGTGCCAGCAGCCCCCGCTCAGGGATAGTTCAAGAGACCCAGTACTTC
.	.	TRBV30	TRBJ1-1	CAWSVPWDTPADTEAFF	TGTGCCTGGAGTGTACCTTGGGACACTCCGGCGGACACTGAAGCTTTCTTT
once	.	TRBV25-1	TRBJ2-1	CASRRARTYEQFF	TGTGCCAGCAGAAGAGCTCGGACATATGAGCAGTTCTTC